This paragraph covers one T cell receptor (beta chain) sequence. Its specificity is unknown. The data were obtained in a study of cytomegalovirus exposure and HLA in healthy donors. Study-level background: About 80 million unique TCRs from HLA-typed donors made up an early data release.

Study conclusions and caveats: Previous analysis showed most TCR beta V segments were productive about 87% or about 30% of the time. Confirmation in vitro established that a few CMV-associated chains were specific for CMV antigens. Later work found most CMV-associated TCR beta chains apparently HLA-restricted.

The primer mix had 60 Vbeta and 13 Jbeta primers. The assay was immunoSEQ multiplex PCR, and TCRdb's table has in-frame clones only and misses some. Here the sample spans more than 90,000 clones, approximately 70% being singletons. The sample comprised PBMCs. The TCR comes from a man younger than 40 in good health and CMV-seropositive.

The CDR3 DNA reads TGTGCCAGCAGTCTCAGGGGGACGGGAGAAAAACTGTTTTTT. It is translated as CASSLRGTGEKLFF. The rearrangement joins TRBV2 to TRBJ1-4; 7 nucleotides match TRBD1. The CDR3 covers 14 residues. CDR1 is SNHLY and CDR2 is FYNNEI in the germline V gene. Trimming cost V 5 bases and J 8 bases; bases outside gene matches: 8.